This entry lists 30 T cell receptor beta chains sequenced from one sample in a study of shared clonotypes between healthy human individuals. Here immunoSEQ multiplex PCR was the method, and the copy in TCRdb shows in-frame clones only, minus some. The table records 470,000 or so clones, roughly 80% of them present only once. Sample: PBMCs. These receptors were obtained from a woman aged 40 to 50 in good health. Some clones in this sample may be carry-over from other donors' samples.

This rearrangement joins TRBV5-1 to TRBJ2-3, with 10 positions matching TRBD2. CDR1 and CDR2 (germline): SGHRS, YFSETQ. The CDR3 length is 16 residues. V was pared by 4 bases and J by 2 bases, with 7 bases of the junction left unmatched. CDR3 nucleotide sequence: TGCGCCAGCAGCCTTCTAGCGGGAGAGCTCACAGATACGCAGTATTTT. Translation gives CASSLLAGELTDTQYF.

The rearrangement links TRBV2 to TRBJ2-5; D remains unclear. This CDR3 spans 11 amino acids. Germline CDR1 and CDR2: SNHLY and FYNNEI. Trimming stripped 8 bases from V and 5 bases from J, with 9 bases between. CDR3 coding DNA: TGTGCCAGCGGCCTCGACGAGACCCAGTACTTC. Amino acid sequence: CASGLDETQYF. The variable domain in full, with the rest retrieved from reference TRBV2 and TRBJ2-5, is EPEVTQTPSHQVTQMGQEVILRCVPISNHLYFYWYRQILGQKVEFLVSFYNNEISEKSEIFDDQFSVERPDGSNFTLKIRSTKLEDSAMYFCASGLDETQYFGPGTRLLVL.

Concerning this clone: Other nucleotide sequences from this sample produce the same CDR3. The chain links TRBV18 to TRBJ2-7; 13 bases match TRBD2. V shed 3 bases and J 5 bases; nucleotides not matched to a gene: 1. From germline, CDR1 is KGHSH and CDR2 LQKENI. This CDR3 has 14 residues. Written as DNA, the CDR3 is TGTGCCAGCTCACCTGGACTAGCGGGGGACGAGCAGTACTTC. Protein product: CASSPGLAGDEQYF.

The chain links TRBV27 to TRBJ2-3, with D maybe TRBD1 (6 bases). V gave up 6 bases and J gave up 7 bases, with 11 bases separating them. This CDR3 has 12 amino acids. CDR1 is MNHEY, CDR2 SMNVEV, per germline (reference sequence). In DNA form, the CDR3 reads TGTGCCAGCAGCCAAGGGGGAAATACGCAGTATTTT. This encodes CASSQGGNTQYF.

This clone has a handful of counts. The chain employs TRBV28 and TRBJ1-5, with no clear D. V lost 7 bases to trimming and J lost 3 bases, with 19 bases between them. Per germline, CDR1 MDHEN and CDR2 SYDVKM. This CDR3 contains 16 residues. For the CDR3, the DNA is TGTGCCAGCACCTCCTCAGTTTCGGGATACAATCAGCCCCAGCATTTT. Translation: CASTSSVSGYNQPQHF.

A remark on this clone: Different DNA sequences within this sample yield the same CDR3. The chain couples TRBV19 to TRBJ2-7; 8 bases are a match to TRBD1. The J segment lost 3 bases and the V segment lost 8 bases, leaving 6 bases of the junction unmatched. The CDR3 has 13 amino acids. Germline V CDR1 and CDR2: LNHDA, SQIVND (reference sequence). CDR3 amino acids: CASSGTGGYEQYF. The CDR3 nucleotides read TGTGCCAGTTCCGGGACAGGCGGCTACGAGCAGTACTTC.

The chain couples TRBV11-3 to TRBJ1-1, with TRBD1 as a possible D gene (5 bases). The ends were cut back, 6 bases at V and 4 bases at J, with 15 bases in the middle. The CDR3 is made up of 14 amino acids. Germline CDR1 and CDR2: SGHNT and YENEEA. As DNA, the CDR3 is TGTGCCAGCAGTCGGGGGGTGGCCGCCACTGAAGCTTTCTTT. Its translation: CASSRGVAATEAFF.

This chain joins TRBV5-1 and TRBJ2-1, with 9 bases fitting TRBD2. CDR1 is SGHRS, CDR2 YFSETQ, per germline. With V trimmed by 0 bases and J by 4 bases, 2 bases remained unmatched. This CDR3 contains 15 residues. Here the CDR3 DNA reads TGCGCCAGCAGCTTGGGGCGGGAGGGATACAATGAGCAGTTCTTC. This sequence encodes CASSLGREGYNEQFF. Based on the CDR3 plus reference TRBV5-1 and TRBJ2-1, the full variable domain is KAGVTQTPRYLIKTRGQQVTLSCSPISGHRSVSWYQQTPGQGLQFLFEYFSETQRNKGNFPGRFSGRQFSNSRSEMNVSTLELGDSALYLCASSLGREGYNEQFFGPGTRLTVL.

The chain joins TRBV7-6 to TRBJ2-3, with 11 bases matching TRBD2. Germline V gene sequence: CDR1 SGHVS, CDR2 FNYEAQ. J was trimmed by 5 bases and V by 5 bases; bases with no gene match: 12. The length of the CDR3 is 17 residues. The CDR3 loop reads CASSPLAGGPGRDTQYF. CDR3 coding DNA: TGTGCCAGCAGCCCCTTAGCGGGAGGGCCGGGGAGAGATACGCAGTATTTT.

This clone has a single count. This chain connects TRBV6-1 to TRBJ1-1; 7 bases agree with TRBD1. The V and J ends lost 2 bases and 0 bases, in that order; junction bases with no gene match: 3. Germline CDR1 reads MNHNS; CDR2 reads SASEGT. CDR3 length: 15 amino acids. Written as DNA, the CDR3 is TGTGCCAGCAGTGAACCGGGACAGCTGAACACTGAAGCTTTCTTT. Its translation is CASSEPGQLNTEAFF.

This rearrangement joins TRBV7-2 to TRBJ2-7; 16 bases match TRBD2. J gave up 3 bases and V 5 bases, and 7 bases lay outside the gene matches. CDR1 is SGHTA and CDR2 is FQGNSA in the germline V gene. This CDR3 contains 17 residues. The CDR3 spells CASSPGTSGRVDYEQYF. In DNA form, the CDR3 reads TGTGCCAGCAGCCCAGGGACTAGCGGGAGGGTAGACTACGAGCAGTACTTC.

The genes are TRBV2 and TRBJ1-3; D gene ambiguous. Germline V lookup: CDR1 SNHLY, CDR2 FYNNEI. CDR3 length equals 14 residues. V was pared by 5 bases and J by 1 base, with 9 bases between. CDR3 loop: CASSWGGSGNTIYF. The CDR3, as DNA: TGTGCCAGCAGTTGGGGTGGGTCTGGAAACACCATATATTTT.

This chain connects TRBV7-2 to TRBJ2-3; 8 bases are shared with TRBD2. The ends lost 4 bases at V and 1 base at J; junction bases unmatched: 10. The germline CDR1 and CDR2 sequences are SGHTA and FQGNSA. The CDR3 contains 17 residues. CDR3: CASSSGAGAMGTDTQYF. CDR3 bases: TGTGCCAGCAGCTCTGGAGCGGGAGCGATGGGCACAGATACGCAGTATTTT.

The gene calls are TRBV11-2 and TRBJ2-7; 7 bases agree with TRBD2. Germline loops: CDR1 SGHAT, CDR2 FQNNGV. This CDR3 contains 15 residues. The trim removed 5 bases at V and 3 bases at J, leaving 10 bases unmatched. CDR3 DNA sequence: TGTGCCAGCAGCCCGAGGGGAGGGGCAGGCTACGAGCAGTACTTC. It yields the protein CASSPRGGAGYEQYF.

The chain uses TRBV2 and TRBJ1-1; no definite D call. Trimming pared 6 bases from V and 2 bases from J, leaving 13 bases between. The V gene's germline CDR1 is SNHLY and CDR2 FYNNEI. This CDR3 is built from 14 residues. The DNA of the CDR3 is TGTGCCAGCAGAGAAACAGAGTTTAACACTGAAGCTTTCTTT. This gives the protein CASRETEFNTEAFF.

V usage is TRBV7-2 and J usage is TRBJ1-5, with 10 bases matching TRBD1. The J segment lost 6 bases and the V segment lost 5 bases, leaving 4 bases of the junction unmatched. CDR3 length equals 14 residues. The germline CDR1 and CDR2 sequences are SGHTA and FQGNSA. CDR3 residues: CASSPDRGVQPQHF. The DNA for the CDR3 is TGTGCCAGCAGCCCGGACAGGGGGGTTCAGCCCCAGCATTTT.

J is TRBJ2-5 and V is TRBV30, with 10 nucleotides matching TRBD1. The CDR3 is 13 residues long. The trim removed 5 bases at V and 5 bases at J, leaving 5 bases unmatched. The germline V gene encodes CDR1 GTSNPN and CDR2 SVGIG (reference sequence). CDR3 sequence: CAWRTGGVETQYF. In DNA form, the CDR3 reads TGTGCCTGGCGGACAGGGGGGGTGGAGACCCAGTACTTC.

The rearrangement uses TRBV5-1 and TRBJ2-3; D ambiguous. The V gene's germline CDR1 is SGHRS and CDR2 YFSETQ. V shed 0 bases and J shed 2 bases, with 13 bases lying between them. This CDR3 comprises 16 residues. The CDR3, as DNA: TGCGCCAGCAGCTTGGCCCTGACGGAAATCACAGATACGCAGTATTTT. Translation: CASSLALTEITDTQYF.

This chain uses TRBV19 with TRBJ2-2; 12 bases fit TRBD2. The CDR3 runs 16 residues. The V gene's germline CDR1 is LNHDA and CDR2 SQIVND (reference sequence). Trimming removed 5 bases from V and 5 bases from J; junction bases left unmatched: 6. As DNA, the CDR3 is TGTGCCAGTAGTGCGCGACTAGCGGGAGAGACCGGGGAGCTGTTTTTT. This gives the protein CASSARLAGETGELFF.

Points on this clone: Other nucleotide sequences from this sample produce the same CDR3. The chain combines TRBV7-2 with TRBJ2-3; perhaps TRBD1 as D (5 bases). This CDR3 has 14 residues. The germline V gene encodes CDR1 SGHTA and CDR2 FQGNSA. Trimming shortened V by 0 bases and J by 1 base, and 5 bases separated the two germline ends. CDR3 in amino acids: CASSLARGTDTQYF. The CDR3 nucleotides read TGTGCCAGCAGCTTAGCCAGGGGCACAGATACGCAGTATTTT.

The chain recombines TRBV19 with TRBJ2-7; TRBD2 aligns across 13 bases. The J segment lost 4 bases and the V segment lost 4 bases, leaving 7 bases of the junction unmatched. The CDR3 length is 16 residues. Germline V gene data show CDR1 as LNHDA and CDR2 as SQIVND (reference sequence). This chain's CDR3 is CASSTTGTSGKYEQYF. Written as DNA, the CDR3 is TGTGCCAGTAGTACCACCGGGACTAGCGGGAAGTACGAGCAGTACTTC.

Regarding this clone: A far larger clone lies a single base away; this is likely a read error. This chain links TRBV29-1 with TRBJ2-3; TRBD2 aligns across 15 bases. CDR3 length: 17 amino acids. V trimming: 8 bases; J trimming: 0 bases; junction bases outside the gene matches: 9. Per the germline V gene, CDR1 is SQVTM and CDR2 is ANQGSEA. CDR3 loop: CSSDGTSGRMSTDTQYF. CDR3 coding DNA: TGCAGCTCCGACGGGACTAGCGGGAGGATGAGCACAGATACGCAGTATTTT.

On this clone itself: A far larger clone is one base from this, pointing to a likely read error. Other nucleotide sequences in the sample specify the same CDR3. The CDR3 nucleotides read TGCGCTAGCAGCCAAGGGAATGAGCAGTACTTC. Protein: CASSQGNEQYF. The chain carries TRBV4-1 and TRBJ2-7, with unresolved D. CDR1 and CDR2 from the germline V gene are MGHRA and YSYEKL. The CDR3 length is 11 residues.

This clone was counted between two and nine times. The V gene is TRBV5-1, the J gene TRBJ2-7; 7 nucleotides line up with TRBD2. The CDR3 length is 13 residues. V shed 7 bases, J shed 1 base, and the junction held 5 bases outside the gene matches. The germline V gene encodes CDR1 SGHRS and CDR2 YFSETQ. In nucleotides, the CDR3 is TGCGCCAGCCGCAAGGGAGGGTCCTACGAGCAGTACTTC. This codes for CASRKGGSYEQYF.

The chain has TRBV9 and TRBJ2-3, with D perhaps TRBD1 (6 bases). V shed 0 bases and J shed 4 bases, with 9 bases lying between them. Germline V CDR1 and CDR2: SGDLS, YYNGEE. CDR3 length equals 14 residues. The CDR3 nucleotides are TGTGCCAGCAGCGTAGGTGGGGGCCCAGATACGCAGTATTTT. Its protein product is CASSVGGGPDTQYF.

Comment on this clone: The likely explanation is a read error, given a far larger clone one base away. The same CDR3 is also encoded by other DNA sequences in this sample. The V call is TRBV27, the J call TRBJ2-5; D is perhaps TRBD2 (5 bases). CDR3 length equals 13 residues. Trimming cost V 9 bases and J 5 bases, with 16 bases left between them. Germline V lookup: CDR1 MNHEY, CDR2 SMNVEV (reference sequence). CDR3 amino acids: CASSWTDGETQYF. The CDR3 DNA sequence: TGTGCCAGTAGCTGGACTGATGGGGAGACCCAGTACTTC.

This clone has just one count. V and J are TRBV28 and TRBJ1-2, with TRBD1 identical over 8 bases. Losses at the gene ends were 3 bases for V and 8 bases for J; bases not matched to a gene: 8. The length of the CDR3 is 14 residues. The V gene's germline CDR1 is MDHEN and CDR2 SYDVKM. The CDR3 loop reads CASSLSQGEGGYTF. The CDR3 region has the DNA TGTGCCAGCAGTTTGTCACAGGGGGAGGGAGGCTACACCTTC.

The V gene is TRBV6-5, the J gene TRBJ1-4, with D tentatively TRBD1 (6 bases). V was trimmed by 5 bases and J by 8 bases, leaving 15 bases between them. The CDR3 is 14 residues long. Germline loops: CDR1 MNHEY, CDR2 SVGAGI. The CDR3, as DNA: TGTGCCAGCAGTAGATACGGACAGAACGAAAAACTGTTTTTT. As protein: CASSRYGQNEKLFF.

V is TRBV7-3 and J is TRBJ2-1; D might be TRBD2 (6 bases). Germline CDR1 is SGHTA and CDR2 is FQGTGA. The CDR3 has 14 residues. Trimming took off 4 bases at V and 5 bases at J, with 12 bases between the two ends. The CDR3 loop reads CASSSGTPHNEQFF. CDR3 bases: TGTGCCAGCAGCTCCGGGACTCCTCACAATGAGCAGTTCTTC.

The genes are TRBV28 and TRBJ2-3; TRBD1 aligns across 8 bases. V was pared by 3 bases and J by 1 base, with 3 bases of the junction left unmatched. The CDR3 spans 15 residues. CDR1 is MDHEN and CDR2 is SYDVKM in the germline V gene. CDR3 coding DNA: TGTGCCAGCAGTTTGACAGGGGTCGGCACAGATACGCAGTATTTT. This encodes CASSLTGVGTDTQYF.